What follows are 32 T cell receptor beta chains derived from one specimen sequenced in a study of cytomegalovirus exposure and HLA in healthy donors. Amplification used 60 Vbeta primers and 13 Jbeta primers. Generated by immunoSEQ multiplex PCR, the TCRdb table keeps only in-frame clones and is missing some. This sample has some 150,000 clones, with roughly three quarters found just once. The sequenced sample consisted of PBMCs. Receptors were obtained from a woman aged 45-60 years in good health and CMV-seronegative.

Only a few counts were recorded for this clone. The CDR3 sequence is CACQSENYGYTF. CDR3 bases: TGTGCCTGCCAATCAGAAAACTATGGCTACACCTTC. The chain is built from TRBV28 and TRBJ1-2; D is unresolved. The V and J ends lost 11 bases and 2 bases respectively, with 12 bases between them. Looked up from germline, CDR1 is MDHEN and CDR2 is SYDVKM. The CDR3 runs to 12 residues.

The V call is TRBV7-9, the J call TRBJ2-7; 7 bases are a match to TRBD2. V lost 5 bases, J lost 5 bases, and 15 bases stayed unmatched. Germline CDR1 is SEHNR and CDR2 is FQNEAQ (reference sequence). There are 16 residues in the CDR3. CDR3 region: CASSRTAGGSNDEQYF. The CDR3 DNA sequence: TGTGCCAGCAGCCGGACCGCTGGCGGGAGTAATGACGAGCAGTACTTC.

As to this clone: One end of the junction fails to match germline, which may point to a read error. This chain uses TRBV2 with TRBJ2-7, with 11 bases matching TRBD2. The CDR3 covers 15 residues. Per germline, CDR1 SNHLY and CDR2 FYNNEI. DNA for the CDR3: TGTGCCAGCAGGGAAGGACTAGCGGGTTCCTACGAGCAGTACTTC. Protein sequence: CASREGLAGSYEQYF.

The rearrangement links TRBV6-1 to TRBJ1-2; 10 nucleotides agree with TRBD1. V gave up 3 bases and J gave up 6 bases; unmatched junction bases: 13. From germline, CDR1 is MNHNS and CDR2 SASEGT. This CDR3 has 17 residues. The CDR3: CASSEGTGAFTRDGYTF. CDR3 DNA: TGTGCCAGCAGTGAGGGGACAGGGGCTTTCACCCGCGATGGCTACACCTTC.

The CDR3 region is CASRSTRGPYGYTF. CDR3 in DNA: TGTGCCAGCAGGTCCACGCGAGGGCCCTATGGCTACACCTTC. This chain uses TRBV28 with TRBJ1-2; the D is unclear. The CDR3 contains 14 residues. Germline loops: CDR1 MDHEN, CDR2 SYDVKM. The V gene lost 6 bases and the J gene lost 4 bases, with 15 bases spanning the gap.

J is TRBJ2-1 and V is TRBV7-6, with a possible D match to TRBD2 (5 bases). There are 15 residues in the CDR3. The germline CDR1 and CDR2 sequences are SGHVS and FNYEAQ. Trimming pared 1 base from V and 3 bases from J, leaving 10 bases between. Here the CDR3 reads CASSLESGDYNEQFF. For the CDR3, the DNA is TGTGCCAGCAGCTTAGAGAGCGGCGACTACAATGAGCAGTTCTTC.

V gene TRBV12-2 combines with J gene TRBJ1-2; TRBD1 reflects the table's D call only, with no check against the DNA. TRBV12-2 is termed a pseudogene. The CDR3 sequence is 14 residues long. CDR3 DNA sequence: TGTGCAAGTCGCCCCAGGGGACAGGGCTATGGCTACACCTTC. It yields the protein CASRPRGQGYGYTF.

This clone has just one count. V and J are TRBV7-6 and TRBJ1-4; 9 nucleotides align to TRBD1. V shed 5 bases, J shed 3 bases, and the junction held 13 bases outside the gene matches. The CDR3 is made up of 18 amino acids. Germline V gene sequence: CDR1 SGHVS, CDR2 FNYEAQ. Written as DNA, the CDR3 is TGTGCCAGCAGCAGAAGACCGGGACAGGGTTCACCTAATGAAAAACTGTTTTTT. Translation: CASSRRPGQGSPNEKLFF.

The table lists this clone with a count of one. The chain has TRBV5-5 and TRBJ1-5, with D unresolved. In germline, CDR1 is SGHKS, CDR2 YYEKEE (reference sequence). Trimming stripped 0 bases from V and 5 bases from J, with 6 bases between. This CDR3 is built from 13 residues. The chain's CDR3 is CASSLAGDQPQHF. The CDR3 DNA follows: TGTGCCAGCAGCTTGGCGGGTGATCAGCCCCAGCATTTT.

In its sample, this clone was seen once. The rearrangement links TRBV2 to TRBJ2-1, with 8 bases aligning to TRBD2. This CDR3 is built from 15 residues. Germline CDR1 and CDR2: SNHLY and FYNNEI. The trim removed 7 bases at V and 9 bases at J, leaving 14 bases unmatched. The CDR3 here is CASTREGGLVGEQFF. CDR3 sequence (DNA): TGTGCCAGCACTCGGGAGGGGGGACTAGTTGGTGAGCAGTTCTTC.

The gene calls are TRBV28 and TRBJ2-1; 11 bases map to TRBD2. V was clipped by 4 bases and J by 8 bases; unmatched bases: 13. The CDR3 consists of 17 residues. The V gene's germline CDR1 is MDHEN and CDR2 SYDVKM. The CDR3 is CASSSFSIAGGLDEQFF. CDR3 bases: TGTGCCAGCAGTTCTTTTTCCATAGCGGGAGGGTTGGATGAGCAGTTCTTC.

The CDR3 region has the DNA TGTGCCAGCAGTCCCGACAGGGGAAGGAAGAATTCACCCCTCCACTTT. Amino acids: CASSPDRGRKNSPLHF. The chain joins TRBV2 to TRBJ1-6; 8 nucleotides agree with TRBD1. Germline-derived CDR1 and CDR2 are SNHLY and FYNNEI. This CDR3 spans 16 amino acids. V lost 5 bases, J lost 7 bases, and 10 bases stayed unmatched.

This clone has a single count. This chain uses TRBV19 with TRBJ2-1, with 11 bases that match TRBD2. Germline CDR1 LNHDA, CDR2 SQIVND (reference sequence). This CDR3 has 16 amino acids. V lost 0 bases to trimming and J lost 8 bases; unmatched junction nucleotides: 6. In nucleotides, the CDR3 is TGTGCCAGTAGTATAGATAAACTAGCGGGAGTGGATGAGCAGTTCTTC. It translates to CASSIDKLAGVDEQFF.

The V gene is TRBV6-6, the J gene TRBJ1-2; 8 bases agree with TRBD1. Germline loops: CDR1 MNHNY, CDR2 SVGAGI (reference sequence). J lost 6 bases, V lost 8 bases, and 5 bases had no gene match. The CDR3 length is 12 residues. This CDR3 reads CASHTGGDGYTF. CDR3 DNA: TGTGCCAGCCATACAGGGGGGGATGGCTACACCTTC.

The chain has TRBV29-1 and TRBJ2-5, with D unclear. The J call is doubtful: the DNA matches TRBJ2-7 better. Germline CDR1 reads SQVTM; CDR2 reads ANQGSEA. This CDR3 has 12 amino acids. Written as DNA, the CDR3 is TGCAGCGCCAAACCTAGCTCCTACGAGCAGTACTTC. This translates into CSAKPSSYEQYF.

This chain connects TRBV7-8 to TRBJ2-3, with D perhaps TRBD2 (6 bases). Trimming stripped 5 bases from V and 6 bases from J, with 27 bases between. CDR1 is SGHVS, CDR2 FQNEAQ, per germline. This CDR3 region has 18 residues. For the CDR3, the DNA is TGTGCCAGCAGCCGAAACCCCTTGACTAGGCCCCTTGAGGATACGCAGTATTTT. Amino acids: CASSRNPLTRPLEDTQYF.

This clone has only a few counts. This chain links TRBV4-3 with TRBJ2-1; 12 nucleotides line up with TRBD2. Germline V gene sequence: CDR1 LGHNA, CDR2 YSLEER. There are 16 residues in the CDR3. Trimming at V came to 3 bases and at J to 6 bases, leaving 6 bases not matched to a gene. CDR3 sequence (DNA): TGCGCCAGCAGCCATTGGCTAGCGGGGGGGGGCAATGAGCAGTTCTTC. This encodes CASSHWLAGGGNEQFF.

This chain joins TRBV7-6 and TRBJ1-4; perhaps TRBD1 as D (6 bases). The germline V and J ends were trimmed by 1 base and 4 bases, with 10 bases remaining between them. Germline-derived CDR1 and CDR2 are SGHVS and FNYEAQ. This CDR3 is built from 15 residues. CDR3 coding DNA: TGTGCCAGCAGCTTAGACAGGGCTTTTAATGAAAAACTGTTTTTT. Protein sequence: CASSLDRAFNEKLFF.

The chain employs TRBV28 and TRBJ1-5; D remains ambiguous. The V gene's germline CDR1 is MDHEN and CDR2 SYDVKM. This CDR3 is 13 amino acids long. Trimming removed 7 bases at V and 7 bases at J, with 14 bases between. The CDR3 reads CASKLNGRQPQHF. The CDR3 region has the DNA TGTGCCAGCAAACTTAACGGGAGGCAGCCCCAGCATTTT.

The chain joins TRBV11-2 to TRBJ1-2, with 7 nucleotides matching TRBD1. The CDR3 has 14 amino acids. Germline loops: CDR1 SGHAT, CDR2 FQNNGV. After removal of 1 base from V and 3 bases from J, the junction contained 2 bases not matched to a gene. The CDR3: CASSLVTGDYGYTF. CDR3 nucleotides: TGTGCCAGCAGCTTAGTTACAGGGGACTATGGCTACACCTTC.

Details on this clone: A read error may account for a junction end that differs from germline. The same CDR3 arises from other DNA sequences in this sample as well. The DNA of the CDR3 is TGTGCCAGCAGCGCCACAGGGGGGGATTCCCCCCTCCACTTT. This encodes CASSATGGDSPLHF. The chain joins TRBV9 to TRBJ1-6; 8 nucleotides align to TRBD1. This CDR3 is built from 14 residues. Germline loops: CDR1 SGDLS, CDR2 YYNGEE.

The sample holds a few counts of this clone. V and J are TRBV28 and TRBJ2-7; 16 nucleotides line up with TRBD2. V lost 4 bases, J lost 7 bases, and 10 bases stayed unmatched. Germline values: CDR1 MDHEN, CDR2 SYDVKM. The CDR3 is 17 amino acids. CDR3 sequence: CASSSPGTSGRAFEQYF. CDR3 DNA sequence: TGTGCCAGCAGTTCTCCCGGGACTAGCGGGAGGGCCTTTGAGCAGTACTTC.

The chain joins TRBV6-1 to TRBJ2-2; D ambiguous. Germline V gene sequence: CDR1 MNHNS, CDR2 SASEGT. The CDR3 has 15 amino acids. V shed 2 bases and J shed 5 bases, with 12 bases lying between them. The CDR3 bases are TGTGCCAGCAGTGAATTTGGCCACATGACCGGGGAGCTGTTTTTT. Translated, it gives CASSEFGHMTGELFF.

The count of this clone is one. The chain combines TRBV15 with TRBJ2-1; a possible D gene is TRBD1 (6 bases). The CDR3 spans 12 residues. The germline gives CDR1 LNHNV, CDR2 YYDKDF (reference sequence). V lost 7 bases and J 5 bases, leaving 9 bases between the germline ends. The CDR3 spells CATTWDNNEQFF. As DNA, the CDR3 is TGTGCCACCACCTGGGACAACAATGAGCAGTTCTTC.

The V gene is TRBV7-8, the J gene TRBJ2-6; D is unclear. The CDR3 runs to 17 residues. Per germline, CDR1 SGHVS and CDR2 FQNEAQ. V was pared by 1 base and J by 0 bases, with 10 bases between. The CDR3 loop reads CASSLGNAGSGANVLTF. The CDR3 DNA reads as TGTGCCAGCAGCTTAGGAAACGCAGGCTCTGGGGCCAACGTCCTGACTTTC.

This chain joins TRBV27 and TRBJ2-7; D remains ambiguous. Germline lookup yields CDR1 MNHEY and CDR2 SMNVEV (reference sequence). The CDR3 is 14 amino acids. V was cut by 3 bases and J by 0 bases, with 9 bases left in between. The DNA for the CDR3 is TGTGCCAGCAGTTTTAGTGATAGCTCCTACGAGCAGTACTTC. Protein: CASSFSDSSYEQYF.

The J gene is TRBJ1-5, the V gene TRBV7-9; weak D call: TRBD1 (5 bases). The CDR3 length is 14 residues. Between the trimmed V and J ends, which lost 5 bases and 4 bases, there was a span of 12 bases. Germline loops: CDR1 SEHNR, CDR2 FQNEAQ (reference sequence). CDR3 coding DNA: TGTGCCAGCAGCCCAGACAGTAATAATCAGCCCCAGCATTTT. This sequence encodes CASSPDSNNQPQHF. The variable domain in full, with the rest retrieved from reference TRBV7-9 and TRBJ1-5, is DTGVSQNPRHKITKRGQNVTFRCDPISEHNRLYWYRQTLGQGPEFLTYFQNEAQLEKSRLLSDRFSAERPKGSFSTLEIQRTEQGDSAMYLCASSPDSNNQPQHFGDGTRLSIL.

The CDR3 here is CASRATGTGANVLTF. DNA for the CDR3: TGTGCCAGCAGGGCAACAGGTACTGGGGCCAACGTCCTGACTTTC. This chain uses TRBV28 with TRBJ2-6, with a tentative D call TRBD1 (5 bases). Germline-derived CDR1 and CDR2 are MDHEN and SYDVKM. The CDR3 has 15 residues. V was cut by 6 bases and J by 2 bases, with 11 bases left in between.

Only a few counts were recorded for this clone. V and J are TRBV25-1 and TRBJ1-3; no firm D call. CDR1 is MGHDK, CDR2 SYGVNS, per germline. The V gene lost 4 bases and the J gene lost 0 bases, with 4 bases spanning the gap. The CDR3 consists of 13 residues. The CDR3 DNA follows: TGTGCCAGCAGTGGCAGCTCTGGAAACACCATATATTTT. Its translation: CASSGSSGNTIYF.

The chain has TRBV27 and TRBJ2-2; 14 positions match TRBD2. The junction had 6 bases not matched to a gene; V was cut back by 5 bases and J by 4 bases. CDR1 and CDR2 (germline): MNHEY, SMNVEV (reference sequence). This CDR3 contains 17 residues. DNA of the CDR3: TGTGCCAGCAGTCTGGGACTAGCGGGGGCTCGCACCGGGGAGCTGTTTTTT. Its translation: CASSLGLAGARTGELFF.

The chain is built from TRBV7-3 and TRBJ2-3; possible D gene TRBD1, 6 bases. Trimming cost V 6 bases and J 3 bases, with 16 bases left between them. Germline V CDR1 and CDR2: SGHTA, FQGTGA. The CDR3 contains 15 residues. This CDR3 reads CASRPRQGWTDTQYF. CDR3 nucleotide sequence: TGTGCCAGCAGGCCGAGGCAGGGGTGGACAGATACGCAGTATTTT.

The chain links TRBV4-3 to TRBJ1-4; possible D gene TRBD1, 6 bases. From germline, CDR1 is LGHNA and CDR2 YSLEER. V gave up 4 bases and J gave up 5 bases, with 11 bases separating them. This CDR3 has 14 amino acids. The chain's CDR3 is CASSPDRRNEKLFF. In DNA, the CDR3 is TGCGCCAGCAGCCCGGACAGAAGGAATGAAAAACTGTTTTTT.